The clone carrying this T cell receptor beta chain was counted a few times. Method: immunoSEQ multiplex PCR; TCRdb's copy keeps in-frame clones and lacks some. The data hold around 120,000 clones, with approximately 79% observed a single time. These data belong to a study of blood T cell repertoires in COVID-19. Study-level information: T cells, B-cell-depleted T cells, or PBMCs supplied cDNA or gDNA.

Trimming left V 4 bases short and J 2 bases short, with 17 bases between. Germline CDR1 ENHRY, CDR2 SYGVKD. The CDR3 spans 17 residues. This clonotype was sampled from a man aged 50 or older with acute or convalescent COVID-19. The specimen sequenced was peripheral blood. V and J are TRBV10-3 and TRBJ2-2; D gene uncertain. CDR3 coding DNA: TGTGCCATCAGTGGGAGCACTGATCCGTTTAACACCGGGGAGCTGTTTTTT. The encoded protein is CAISGSTDPFNTGELFF.